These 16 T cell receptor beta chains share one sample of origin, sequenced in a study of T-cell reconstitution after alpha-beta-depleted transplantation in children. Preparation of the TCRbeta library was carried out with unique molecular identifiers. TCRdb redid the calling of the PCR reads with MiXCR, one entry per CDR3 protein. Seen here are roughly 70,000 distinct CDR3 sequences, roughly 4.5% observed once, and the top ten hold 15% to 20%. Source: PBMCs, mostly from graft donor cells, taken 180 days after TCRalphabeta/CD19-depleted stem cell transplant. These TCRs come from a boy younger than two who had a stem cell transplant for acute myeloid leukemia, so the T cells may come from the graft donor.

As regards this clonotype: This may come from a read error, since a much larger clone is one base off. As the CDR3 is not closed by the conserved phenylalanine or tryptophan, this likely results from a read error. CDR3: CAISESRDPIATDTQYL. As DNA, the CDR3 is TGTGCCATCAGTGAGTCGAGAGACCCCATCGCCACAGATACGCAGTATTTG. V gene TRBV10-3 combines with J gene TRBJ2-3, with D unclear. Germline values: CDR1 ENHRY, CDR2 SYGVKD. V was trimmed by 0 bases and J by 2 bases, leaving 15 bases between them. The CDR3 length is 17 residues.

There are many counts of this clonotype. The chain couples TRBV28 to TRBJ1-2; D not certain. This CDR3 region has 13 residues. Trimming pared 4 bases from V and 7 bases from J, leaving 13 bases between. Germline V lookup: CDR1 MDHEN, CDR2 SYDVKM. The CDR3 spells CASSYREAGGYTF. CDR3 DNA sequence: TGTGCCAGCAGTTACCGGGAGGCAGGTGGCTACACCTTC.

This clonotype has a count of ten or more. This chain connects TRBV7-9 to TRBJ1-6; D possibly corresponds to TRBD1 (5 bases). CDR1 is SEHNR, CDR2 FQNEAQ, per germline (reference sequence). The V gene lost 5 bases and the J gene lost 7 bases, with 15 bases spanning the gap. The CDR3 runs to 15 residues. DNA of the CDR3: TGTGCCAGCAGCCCACTGGGACGAGGGAATTCACCCCTCCACTTT. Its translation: CASSPLGRGNSPLHF.

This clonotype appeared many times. The CDR3 DNA follows: TGTGCCAGCAGTCGACAGGGAGGCGGGGAGCTGTTTTTT. Residues: CASSRQGGGELFF. The rearrangement links TRBV6-2 or TRBV6-3 to TRBJ2-2, with TRBD1 as a possible D gene (7 bases). The V and J ends lost 5 bases and 7 bases respectively, with 11 bases between them. CDR1 and CDR2 from the germline V gene are MNHEY and SVGEGT. This CDR3 region has 13 residues.

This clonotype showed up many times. The CDR3 DNA sequence: TGCGCCAGCAAGGGGTTGAGGGGTGGCAATCAGCCCCAGCATTTT. The encoded protein is CASKGLRGGNQPQHF. The gene calls are TRBV4-1 and TRBJ1-5; possibly TRBD1 for D (5 bases). CDR1 and CDR2 (germline): MGHRA, YSYEKL. The CDR3 length is 15 residues. Between the trimmed V and J ends, which lost 7 bases and 2 bases, there was a span of 15 bases.

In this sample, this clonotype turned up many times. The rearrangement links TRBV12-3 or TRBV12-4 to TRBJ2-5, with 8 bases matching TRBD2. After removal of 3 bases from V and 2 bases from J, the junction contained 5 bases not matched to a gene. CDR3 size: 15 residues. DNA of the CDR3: TGTGCCAGCAGTTTTGAACGGGGGGGTCAAGAGACCCAGTACTTC. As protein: CASSFERGGQETQYF.

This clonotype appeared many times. DNA for the CDR3: TGCGCCAGCAGCTTCCTGACTAGTGGGGAGACCCAGTACTTC. Amino acid sequence: CASSFLTSGETQYF. The chain carries TRBV5-1 and TRBJ2-5; TRBD2 is a possible D gene (6 bases). The germline CDR1 and CDR2 sequences are SGHRS and YFSETQ. This CDR3 is 14 amino acids long. The V end lost 2 bases, the J end lost 5 bases, and 13 bases lay between the germline ends.

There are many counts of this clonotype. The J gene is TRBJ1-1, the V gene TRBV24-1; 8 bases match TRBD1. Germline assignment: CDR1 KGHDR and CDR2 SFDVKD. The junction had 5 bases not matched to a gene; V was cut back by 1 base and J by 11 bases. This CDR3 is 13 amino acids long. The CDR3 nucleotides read TGTGCCACCAGTGATTTCTCAGGGGGCTCGGCTTTCTTT. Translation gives CATSDFSGGSAFF.

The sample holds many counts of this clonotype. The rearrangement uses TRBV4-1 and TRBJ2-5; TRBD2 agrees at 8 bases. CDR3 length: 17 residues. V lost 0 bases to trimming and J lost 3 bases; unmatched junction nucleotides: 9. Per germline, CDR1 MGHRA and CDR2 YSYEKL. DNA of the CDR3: TGCGCCAGCAGCCAAGATCGAGGGGGAGCGGGGGAAGAGACCCAGTACTTC. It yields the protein CASSQDRGGAGEETQYF.

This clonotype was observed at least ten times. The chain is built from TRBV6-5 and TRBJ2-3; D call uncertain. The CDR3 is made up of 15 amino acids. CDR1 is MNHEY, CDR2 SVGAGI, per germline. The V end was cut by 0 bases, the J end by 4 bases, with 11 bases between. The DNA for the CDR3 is TGTGCCAGCAGTTACTCGAGACCCTGGGCAGATACGCAGTATTTT. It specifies CASSYSRPWADTQYF.

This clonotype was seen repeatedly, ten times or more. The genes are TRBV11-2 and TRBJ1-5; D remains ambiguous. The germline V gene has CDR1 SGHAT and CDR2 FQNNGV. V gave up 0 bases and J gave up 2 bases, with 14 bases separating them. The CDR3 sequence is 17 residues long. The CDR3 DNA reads TGTGCCAGCAGCTTAGACCGGGGTATAGTCGGCAATCAGCCCCAGCATTTT. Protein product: CASSLDRGIVGNQPQHF.

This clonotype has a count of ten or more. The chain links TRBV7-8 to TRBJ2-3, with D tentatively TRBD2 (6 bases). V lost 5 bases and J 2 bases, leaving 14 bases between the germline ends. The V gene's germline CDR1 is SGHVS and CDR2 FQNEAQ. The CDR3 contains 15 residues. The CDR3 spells CASSGVAGNTDTQYF. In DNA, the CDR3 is TGTGCCAGCAGCGGTGTGGCGGGGAACACAGATACGCAGTATTTT.

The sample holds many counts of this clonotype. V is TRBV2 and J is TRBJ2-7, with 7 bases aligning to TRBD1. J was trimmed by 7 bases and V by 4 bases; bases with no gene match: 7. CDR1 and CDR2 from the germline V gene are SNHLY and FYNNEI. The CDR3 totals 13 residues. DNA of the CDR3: TGTGCCAGCAGTGCGAGGGGGCTCCGGGAGCAGTACTTC. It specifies CASSARGLREQYF. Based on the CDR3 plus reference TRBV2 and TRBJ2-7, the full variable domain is EPEVTQTPSHQVTQMGQEVILRCVPISNHLYFYWYRQILGQKVEFLVSFYNNEISEKSEIFDDQFSVERPDGSNFTLKIRSTKLEDSAMYFCASSARGLREQYFGPGTRLTVT.

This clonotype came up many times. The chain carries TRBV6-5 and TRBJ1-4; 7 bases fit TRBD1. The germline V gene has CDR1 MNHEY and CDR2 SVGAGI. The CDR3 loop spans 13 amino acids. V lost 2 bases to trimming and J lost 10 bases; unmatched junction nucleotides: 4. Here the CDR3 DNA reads TGTGCCAGCAGTTACCGACAGGGTGTAAAACTGTTTTTT. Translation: CASSYRQGVKLFF.

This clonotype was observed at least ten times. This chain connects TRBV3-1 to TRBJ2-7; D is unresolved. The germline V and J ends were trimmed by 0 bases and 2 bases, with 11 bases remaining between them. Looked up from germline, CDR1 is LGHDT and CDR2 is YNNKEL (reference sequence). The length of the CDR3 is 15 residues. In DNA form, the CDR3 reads TGTGCCAGCAGCCAAGAGGCTGCTTGGGCCTACGAGCAGTACGTC. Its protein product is CASSQEAAWAYEQYV.

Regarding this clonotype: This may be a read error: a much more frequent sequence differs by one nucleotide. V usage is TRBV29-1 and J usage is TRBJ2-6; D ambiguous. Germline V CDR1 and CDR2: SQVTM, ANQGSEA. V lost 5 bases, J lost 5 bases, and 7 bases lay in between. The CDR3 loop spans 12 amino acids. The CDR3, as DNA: TGCAGCGTTTTATCGCGGGCCAACGTCCTGACTTTC. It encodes CSVLSRANVLTF.